Listed below are T cell receptor beta chains from one sample, sequenced in a study of shared clonotypes between healthy human individuals. Repertoires were generated with immunoSEQ multiplex PCR, while TCRdb's copy carries only in-frame clones and drops some. The table has about 2.4 million clones, roughly 93% seen once. The material sequenced was naive CD4+ T cells from PBMCs. Every receptor here comes from a man between 18 and 29 years old in good health. Some clones in this sample may be carry-over from other donors' samples. CDR3s leave out the opening cysteine and the closing phenylalanine or tryptophan. Part of the rows lack a size; the others show once, few, many or a class for expanded clones.

V gene,clone size,CDR3 protein
TRBV5-1,once,ASRTGSSGDFTEKLF
TRBV23-1,-,ASSQSPGWVANEKLF
TRBV7-8,-,ASSPIGRRRDTQY
TRBV19,-,ASSTRVVVAGSSRDTQY
TRBV7-8,-,ASSPSGRLEKLF
TRBV6-1,-,ASSETSWTDTQY
TRBV20-1,-,SARGGETQY
TRBV19,-,ASSIRTSGSVEQY
TRBV7-2,-,ASSALYGGQTSYEQY
TRBV12-5,-,ASAHGTGGYDEQF
TRBV7-9,-,ASSQQGRGGYT
TRBV7-2,-,ASSSEPLH
TRBV4-2,-,ASSHLGTGFNPSGTTGEQY
TRBV10-1,once,ASSDACSDGSGYYGYT
TRBV7-9,-,ASSLVTGGDGYT
TRBV19,once,ASSYGLTYEQY
TRBV27,-,ASSLSLPGDSYEQY
TRBV6-4,-,ASPRQGGWY
TRBV5-1,-,ASSSIAGGTDTQY
TRBV7-8,-,ASSLVGLAGVDTQY
TRBV15,-,ATSRDNRGYEQY
TRBV5-8,-,ASSSPVSIAGGEQY
TRBV6-5,once,ASSYTGGRNEQY
TRBV9,-,ASSVGLAGAGEQF
TRBV18,-,ASSPLVGQLEKLF
TRBV7-9,-,ASSPTWGGEATNEQF
TRBV2,-,ASSSRASSYEQY
TRBV19,-,ASSIGMASGGYEQY
TRBV18,once,ASSPAEHTEAF